The next 10 T cell receptor beta chains were all read from a single sample in a study of T-cell reconstitution after alpha-beta-depleted transplantation in children (dated by TCRdb to 2015 to 2016). The treatment or condition label for this specimen denotes: allogeneic hematopoietic cell transplantation with graft depleted of TCRalphabeta T cells and CD19 B cells. Libraries came from PCR. The sequencing machine was an Illumina HiSeq 2500. Molecular barcoding was employed in the preparation of TCR libraries, with unique molecular identifiers being used to normalize TCRbeta repertoire quantification. TCRdb trimmed public reads at Q25 via fastp, called clones via MiXCR and kept in-frame beta chains. For every CDR3 protein sequence, its rows merge into one entry that carries the most common genes and DNA. The table for this sample lists 900,000 or so distinct CDR3 sequences; 16% of them were counted only once. Roughly 5% of the sample is taken by the ten largest.

The input for sequencing was PBMCs, mostly from graft donor cells, taken 360 days after TCRalphabeta/CD19-depleted stem cell transplant. These TCRs come from a male patient under 18 who had a stem cell transplant for acute lymphoblastic leukemia, so the T cells may come from the graft donor.

CDR3 sequence: CASSRGLAGSQFF. The DNA of the CDR3 is TGTGCCAGCAGCCGAGGACTAGCGGGATCGCAGTTCTTC. The J gene is TRBJ2-1, the V gene TRBV7-6, with TRBD2 identical over 12 bases. The CDR3 is 13 residues long. V dropped 5 bases and J dropped 12; count of bases not matched to a gene: 5. Germline V lookup: CDR1 SGHVS, CDR2 FNYEAQ.

This chain links TRBV9 with TRBJ2-3, with TRBD2 identical over 7 bases. The CDR3 runs to 13 residues. CDR1 and CDR2 from the germline V gene are SGDLS and YYNGEE. Trimming took 4 bases from V and 5 from J; bases not matched to a gene: 4. The CDR3 sequence is CASSLIAGDTQYF. The CDR3 DNA is TGTGCCAGCAGCTTGATAGCGGGAGATACGCAGTATTTT.

This clonotype was picked up a small number of times. The chain combines TRBV29-1 with TRBJ2-3, with 14 nucleotides matching TRBD2. The CDR3 covers 17 residues. V lost 3 bases, J lost 3 bases, and 8 bases stayed unmatched. The germline gives CDR1 SQVTM, CDR2 ANQGSEA. The chain's CDR3 is CSVESFGLAGGTDTQYF. For the CDR3, the DNA is TGCAGCGTTGAGAGTTTCGGACTAGCGGGAGGAACAGATACGCAGTATTTT.

V is TRBV12-3 or TRBV12-4 and J is TRBJ1-5; weak D call: TRBD1 (5 bases). The CDR3 is 15 amino acids. The V end was cut by 6 bases, the J end by 1 base, with 13 bases between. The CDR3 region is CASRRAGGSNQPQHF. Written as DNA, the CDR3 is TGTGCCAGCAGGAGGGCGGGGGGGAGCAATCAGCCCCAGCATTTT.

This clonotype was counted many times. The chain has TRBV5-1 and TRBJ2-1; D perhaps matches TRBD1 (6 bases). Germline-derived CDR1 and CDR2 are SGHRS and YFSETQ. The germline V and J ends were trimmed by 0 bases and 7 bases, with 14 bases remaining between them. This CDR3 region has 15 residues. CDR3: CASSLGQGIGNEQFF. The CDR3 coding sequence is TGCGCCAGCAGCTTGGGGCAGGGGATAGGGAATGAGCAGTTCTTC.

Ten or more counts support this clonotype. V usage is TRBV4-2 and J usage is TRBJ2-7; 7 nucleotides line up with TRBD1. The CDR3 runs 15 residues. The germline CDR1 and CDR2 sequences are LGHNA and YNFKEQ. V was pared by 0 bases and J by 3 bases, with 5 bases of the junction left unmatched. In nucleotides, the CDR3 is TGTGCCAGCAGCCAAGATAGGACAGGCTTCTACGAGCAGTACTTC. Protein sequence: CASSQDRTGFYEQYF.

The rearrangement uses TRBV12-3 or TRBV12-4 and TRBJ2-7, with D unclear. The CDR3 consists of 13 residues. V dropped 2 bases and J dropped 2 bases, with 7 bases sitting between them. CDR3 coding DNA: TGTGCCAGCAGTTTAAAGTTGCCCTACGAGCAGTACTTC. As protein: CASSLKLPYEQYF.

J is TRBJ2-7 and V is TRBV7-7; 7 bases match TRBD1. V dropped 6 bases and J dropped 3; count of bases not matched to a gene: 11. The CDR3 is made up of 15 amino acids. The germline V gene has CDR1 SSHAT and CDR2 FNYEAQ (reference sequence). The CDR3 is CASRLSVQGDYEQYF. In DNA form, the CDR3 reads TGTGCCAGCAGGTTGTCTGTTCAGGGGGACTACGAGCAGTACTTC.

The chain combines TRBV15 with TRBJ2-1; no firm D call. The CDR3 is made up of 14 amino acids. From germline, CDR1 is LNHNV and CDR2 YYDKDF (reference sequence). Trimming removed 6 bases at V and 2 bases at J, with 11 bases between. CDR3 sequence reads: CATRATGTYNEQFF. DNA of the CDR3: TGTGCCACCAGAGCGACTGGGACCTACAATGAGCAGTTCTTC.

This clonotype has a handful of counts. The gene calls are TRBV7-6 and TRBJ1-3; no firm D call. CDR1 and CDR2 from the germline V gene are SGHVS and FNYEAQ. V shed 1 base and J shed 8 bases, with 12 bases lying between them. This CDR3 is 14 amino acids long. Here the CDR3 DNA reads TGTGCCAGCAGCTTAGGGGCGGTAGCGGACACCATATATTTT. As protein: CASSLGAVADTIYF.